One sample yielded the 10 T cell receptor beta chains listed below, sequenced in a study of T-cell reconstitution after alpha-beta-depleted transplantation in children (dated by TCRdb to the mid-2010s). Read against the paper, the sample's treatment or condition label means: allogeneic hematopoietic cell transplantation with graft depleted of TCRalphabeta T cells and CD19 B cells. Library generation was performed with PCR. TCRdb shows the sequencer as Illumina HiSeq 2500. TCR libraries were prepared with molecular barcoding, using unique molecular identifiers to normalize TCRbeta repertoire quantification. The public reads were reanalyzed by TCRdb: fastp trimming at Q25, MiXCR alignment, in-frame beta chains only. Duplicate CDR3 protein sequences are folded into a single record with the most common DNA and genes. Recorded for this sample are 500,000 to 650,000 distinct CDR3 sequences; 11% of them occurred a single time. 14% of the sample belongs to the ten largest clones.

Source: PBMCs, mostly from graft donor cells, taken 180 days after TCRalphabeta/CD19-depleted stem cell transplant. The origin of the receptors is a female patient aged 2-10 years who had a stem cell transplant for aplastic anemia, so the T cells may come from the graft donor.

V usage is TRBV6-2 or TRBV6-3 and J usage is TRBJ2-5; tentative D call: TRBD2 (6 bases). V was cut by 5 bases and J by 3 bases, with 28 bases left in between. CDR3 length: 19 residues. The germline V gene encodes CDR1 MNHEY and CDR2 SVGEGT. CDR3 region: CASSPGISGTPKLEETQYF. The CDR3 DNA sequence: TGTGCCAGCAGTCCCGGAATTAGCGGAACGCCGAAATTGGAAGAGACCCAGTACTTC.

V gene TRBV9 combines with J gene TRBJ1-6; tentatively, D is TRBD1 (5 bases). Germline lookup yields CDR1 SGDLS and CDR2 YYNGEE. The CDR3 extends over 15 amino acids. Trimming cost V 3 bases and J 9 bases, with 16 bases left between them. Here the CDR3 reads CASSGGGLSSSPLHF. The DNA for the CDR3 is TGTGCCAGCAGCGGGGGGGGACTTTCTAGTTCACCCCTCCACTTT.

The genes are TRBV24-1 and TRBJ2-2, with D possibly being TRBD1 (6 bases). V was shortened by 0 bases and J by 4 bases, with 14 bases between the two germline ends. CDR1 is KGHDR, CDR2 SFDVKD, per germline. The CDR3 length is 17 residues. The CDR3 is CATSDLPGVGGTGELFF. The CDR3 nucleotides are TGTGCCACCAGTGATTTGCCAGGGGTAGGTGGCACCGGGGAGCTGTTTTTT.

This chain links TRBV12-3 or TRBV12-4 with TRBJ1-1; maybe TRBD1 (5 bases). The V gene lost 8 bases and the J gene lost 5 bases, with 18 bases spanning the gap. The CDR3 covers 14 residues. CDR3 DNA: TGTGCCAGCGAGGGGTTTGGAGGGCGGACTGAAGCTTTCTTT. It encodes CASEGFGGRTEAFF.

V is TRBV28 and J is TRBJ1-6, with TRBD1 matching 8 bases. The CDR3 is made up of 14 amino acids. The trim removed 3 bases at V and 7 bases at J, leaving 2 bases unmatched. Germline V lookup: CDR1 MDHEN, CDR2 SYDVKM. CDR3 nucleotides: TGTGCCAGCAGTTTCTGGACAGGGAATTCACCCCTCCACTTT. This sequence encodes CASSFWTGNSPLHF.

At least ten counts were recorded for this clonotype. V gene TRBV10-3 combines with J gene TRBJ2-7; 15 nucleotides line up with TRBD2. The CDR3 contains 14 residues. With V trimmed by 4 bases and J by 5 bases, 0 bases remained unmatched. Per germline, CDR1 ENHRY and CDR2 SYGVKD. Written as DNA, the CDR3 is TGTGCCATCAGTGGGACTAGCGGGAGGGACGAGCAGTACGTC. It is translated as CAISGTSGRDEQYV.

This clonotype was seen repeatedly, ten times or more. The J gene is TRBJ2-1, the V gene TRBV7-2, with D unclear. Germline CDR1 reads SGHTA; CDR2 reads FQGNSA. Trimming took 0 bases from V and 6 from J, leaving 6 bases between them. This CDR3 has 13 residues. CDR3 sequence: CASSLAPSNEQFF. CDR3 in DNA: TGTGCCAGCAGCTTAGCGCCCAGCAATGAGCAGTTCTTC. The full variable domain, its missing parts supplied by reference TRBV7-2 and TRBJ2-1, is GAGVSQSPSNKVTEKGKDVELRCDPISGHTALYWYRQSLGQGLEFLIYFQGNSAPDKSGLPSDRFSAERTGGSVSTLTIQRTQQEDSAVYLCASSLAPSNEQFFGPGTRLTVL.

This clonotype came up many times. The V and J genes are TRBV29-1 and TRBJ1-1, with D unresolved. Germline V gene sequence: CDR1 SQVTM, CDR2 ANQGSEA. V was shortened by 0 bases and J by 2 bases, with 19 bases between the two germline ends. This CDR3 is 17 amino acids long. CDR3 DNA: TGCAGCGTTGAAGATCCGCCTGCCCTCACTGGAAACACTGAAGCTTTCTTT. Translating it yields CSVEDPPALTGNTEAFF.

This rearrangement joins TRBV27 to TRBJ1-6, with 7 nucleotides matching TRBD1. CDR1 and CDR2 (germline): MNHEY, SMNVEV (reference sequence). The CDR3 covers 16 residues. The ends lost 2 bases at V and 7 bases at J; junction bases unmatched: 8. CDR3 loop: CASSLRGPLRNSPLHF. The CDR3 coding sequence is TGTGCCAGCAGTTTAAGGGGGCCTCTACGGAATTCACCCCTCCACTTT.

A few counts support this clonotype. The chain has TRBV15 and TRBJ2-7; no clear D. V was cut by 1 base and J by 3 bases, with 16 bases left in between. The germline gives CDR1 LNHNV, CDR2 YYDKDF (reference sequence). This CDR3 is built from 16 residues. CDR3 nucleotide sequence: TGTGCCACCAGCAGAGTAAGGAACAGCCTAATCTACGAGCAGTACGTC. The encoded protein is CATSRVRNSLIYEQYV.